Detailed here is one T cell receptor beta chain. As yet, its antigen is unknown. V lost 0 bases, J lost 5 bases, and 14 bases lay in between. Germline loops: CDR1 SGHRS, CDR2 YFSETQ. CDR3 length: 15 residues. This record belongs to a study of graft-versus-host responses after intestinal transplantation. The wider study: Transplantation in recipients was multivisceral, liver-intestinal, or isolated intestinal. Recipients uniformly received anti-thymocyte globulin induction, followed by tacrolimus and steroids for approximately 3 years.

Whole-study results and caveats: In patients with graft-donor T cell macrochimerism, allograft graft-versus-host to host-versus-graft clonal ratios were high. Peak circulating GvH clone levels were associated with early post-transplant HvG declines.

This table comes from immunoSEQ multiplex PCR, and its TCRdb copy is limited to in-frame clones, with some not included. Found here are 99,000 or so clones, roughly nine tenths of them singletons; the top ten hold approximately 1%. This specimen consisted of unstimulated CD4+ T cells sorted from spleen or lymph node cells, obtained before intestinal transplant. This clonotype was sampled from a human donor who received an intestinal transplant. The chain joins TRBV5-1 to TRBJ2-5; D call uncertain. CDR3 sequence reads: CASSLGLGRVETQYF. The CDR3 DNA reads TGCGCCAGCAGCTTGGGTTTGGGAAGGGTGGAGACCCAGTACTTC.